A few counts support the clone carrying this TCR beta chain. Its antigen is undetermined. Every sample yielded at least 6.5 million isolated PBMCs. These data belong to a study of blood T cells in healthy people across ages. General observations from the study: While age rose, TCR beta diversity per million T cells dropped in a roughly linear way.

The CDR3 extends over 16 amino acids. J was trimmed by 5 bases and V by 3 bases; bases with no gene match: 7. The germline V gene encodes CDR1 MRHNA and CDR2 SNTAGT. Primers used in a second PCR of roughly 6 to 11 cycles were a sample-barcoded 5' primer and a J-beta primer mix. Every cDNA molecule carried a tag from a template-switch adaptor bearing 12 random nucleotides. TCRdb processed the 5' RACE reads anew with MiXCR; each CDR3 protein has one entry. The sample lists about 1,800,000 distinct CDR3 sequences, 28% occurring once. The chain combines TRBV6-4 with TRBJ2-1; 10 nucleotides align to TRBD1. This TCR came from a woman aged 30 to 39 in good health. Sequencing was carried out using blood. CDR3 in amino acids: CASSDLPGQGHNEQFF. Written as DNA, the CDR3 is TGTGCCAGCAGTGATCTCCCGGGACAGGGGCACAATGAGCAGTTCTTC.